The 15 T cell receptor beta chains listed next were all sequenced from one sample in a study of blood T cell repertoires in COVID-19. Here immunoSEQ multiplex PCR was the method, and the copy in TCRdb shows in-frame clones only, minus some. The table includes some 230,000 clones, 80% to 90% detected once. The sequenced sample consisted of peripheral blood. These receptors all come from a man aged 25-45 years who had recovered from COVID-19.

The rearrangement uses TRBV6-5 and TRBJ1-3; maybe TRBD1 (6 bases). The CDR3 covers 16 residues. The V end lost 2 bases, the J end lost 2 bases, and 13 bases lay between the germline ends. CDR1 and CDR2 from the germline V gene are MNHEY and SVGAGI. The CDR3 DNA follows: TGTGCCAGCAGTTACAGCCAGACAGGCGCTGGAAACACCATATATTTT. Its translation: CASSYSQTGAGNTIYF.

The chain has TRBV6-5 and TRBJ1-1; D perhaps matches TRBD1 (5 bases). This CDR3 is built from 12 residues. The V gene lost 5 bases and the J gene lost 6 bases, with 10 bases spanning the gap. Germline-derived CDR1 and CDR2 are MNHEY and SVGAGI. DNA for the CDR3: TGTGCCAGCAGTCCCACAGGCTCTGAAGCTTTCTTT. Translation gives CASSPTGSEAFF.

The rearrangement links TRBV4-1 to TRBJ1-1; tentative D call: TRBD1 (6 bases). The CDR3 loop spans 14 amino acids. Deletions cut 3 bases from V and 4 bases from J, with 12 bases between. CDR1 is MGHRA, CDR2 YSYEKL, per germline. The CDR3, as DNA: TGCGCCAGCAGCCAGGGGGCAGAGCGCACTGAAGCTTTCTTT. It codes for CASSQGAERTEAFF.

Comments on this clone: No conserved phenylalanine or tryptophan ends this CDR3, so it is likely a read error. This rearrangement joins TRBV6-6 to TRBJ1-2; D not resolved. V lost 5 bases and J 4 bases, leaving 8 bases between the germline ends. This CDR3 region has 12 residues. Germline CDR1 is MNHNY and CDR2 is SVGAGI (reference sequence). The CDR3 region is CASSREFYGYTS. The CDR3 DNA reads TGTGCCAGCAGTCGGGAGTTCTATGGCTACACCTCA.

J is TRBJ2-3 and V is TRBV19; 9 nucleotides line up with TRBD2. CDR1 LNHDA and CDR2 SQIVND come from the germline V gene (reference sequence). The CDR3 sequence is 14 residues long. Trimming removed 4 bases from V and 5 bases from J; junction bases left unmatched: 4. CDR3 in DNA: TGTGCCAGTAGTAGCGGGGGGGCAGGAGATACGCAGTATTTT. Translating it yields CASSSGGAGDTQYF.

The chain joins TRBV5-1 to TRBJ2-7; a weak D match, TRBD1 (6 bases). Germline V gives CDR1 SGHRS, CDR2 YFSETQ. With 3 bases removed from V and 2 bases from J, the gap between germline ends came to 9 bases. There are 13 residues in the CDR3. The CDR3 DNA sequence: TGCGCCAGCAGCTACGGACAGCCCTACGAGCAGTACTTC. Its translation: CASSYGQPYEQYF. The whole variable domain, remainder taken from reference TRBV5-1 and TRBJ2-7, is KAGVTQTPRYLIKTRGQQVTLSCSPISGHRSVSWYQQTPGQGLQFLFEYFSETQRNKGNFPGRFSGRQFSNSRSEMNVSTLELGDSALYLCASSYGQPYEQYFGPGTRLTVT.

The chain carries TRBV19 and TRBJ2-5; a possible D gene is TRBD1 (6 bases). Germline CDR1 LNHDA, CDR2 SQIVND (reference sequence). V was pared by 5 bases and J by 5 bases, with 15 bases between. This CDR3 contains 14 residues. The CDR3 is CASSSTGSQETQYF. CDR3 coding DNA: TGTGCCAGTAGTTCTACAGGGTCCCAGGAGACCCAGTACTTC. The full variable domain, with the rest looked up from reference TRBV19 and TRBJ2-5, is DGGITQSPKYLFRKEGQNVTLSCEQNLNHDAMYWYRQDPGQGLRLIYYSQIVNDFQKGDIAEGYSVSREKKESFPLTVTSAQKNPTAFYLCASSSTGSQETQYFGPGTRLLVL.

The chain couples TRBV24-1 to TRBJ2-3, with TRBD2 matching over 7 bases. Losses at the gene ends were 5 bases for V and 6 bases for J; bases not matched to a gene: 7. Per the germline V gene, CDR1 is KGHDR and CDR2 is SFDVKD. The CDR3 loop spans 14 amino acids. The CDR3 coding sequence is TGTGCCACCAGTGGTCCGGGGGGTGTTGATACGCAGTATTTT. Residues: CATSGPGGVDTQYF.

The chain recombines TRBV20-1 with TRBJ2-5; D is undetermined. V lost 3 bases and J 2 bases, leaving 22 bases between the germline ends. This CDR3 is built from 17 residues. From germline, CDR1 is DFQATT and CDR2 SNEGSKA (reference sequence). The CDR3 is CSASPERLVLFQETQYF. Here the CDR3 DNA reads TGCAGTGCTAGTCCGGAACGGCTAGTTCTGTTTCAAGAGACCCAGTACTTC.

This clone has just a few counts. The rearrangement links TRBV19 to TRBJ1-2; TRBD1 matches at 7 bases. With 5 bases clipped from V and 2 bases from J, the junction kept 8 bases outside the gene matches. The length of the CDR3 is 15 residues. The germline gives CDR1 LNHDA, CDR2 SQIVND (reference sequence). The CDR3 loop is CASSLRTGRNYGYTF. For the CDR3, the DNA is TGTGCCAGTAGTCTGAGGACAGGTAGAAACTATGGCTACACCTTC.

The gene calls are TRBV5-1 and TRBJ2-2; D is possibly TRBD2 (6 bases). Trimming shortened V by 4 bases and J by 4 bases, and 14 bases separated the two germline ends. The germline V gene has CDR1 SGHRS and CDR2 YFSETQ. This CDR3 comprises 15 residues. CDR3 loop: CASSPGQGGTGELFF. CDR3 sequence (DNA): TGCGCCAGCAGCCCGGGCCAGGGAGGCACCGGGGAGCTGTTTTTT.

The J gene is TRBJ2-7, the V gene TRBV7-2; 9 bases line up with TRBD1. The CDR3 contains 14 residues. The germline CDR1 and CDR2 sequences are SGHTA and FQGNSA. With 4 bases clipped from V and 7 bases from J, the junction kept 8 bases outside the gene matches. CDR3 sequence reads: CASSYNRGLGEQYF. The CDR3 DNA sequence: TGTGCCAGCAGCTATAACAGGGGGCTGGGGGAGCAGTACTTC.

The chain couples TRBV7-9 to TRBJ2-7, with 8 positions matching TRBD1. CDR1 is SEHNR, CDR2 FQNEAQ, per germline (reference sequence). The CDR3 runs to 16 residues. V was pared by 6 bases and J by 5 bases, with 15 bases of the junction left unmatched. CDR3 sequence reads: CASSLFIRTGPHEQYF. As DNA, the CDR3 is TGTGCCAGCAGTCTTTTTATTCGGACAGGGCCCCACGAGCAGTACTTC.

V is TRBV19 and J is TRBJ1-1, with 7 bases that match TRBD1. V dropped 5 bases and J dropped 2; count of bases not matched to a gene: 14. The germline CDR1 and CDR2 sequences are LNHDA and SQIVND (reference sequence). The CDR3 is 17 residues long. The CDR3 coding sequence is TGTGCCAGTAGTGGGTGGCGGACAGGTCGGGGAAACACTGAAGCTTTCTTT. As protein: CASSGWRTGRGNTEAFF.

The chain recombines TRBV9 with TRBJ1-5; possibly TRBD1 for D (5 bases). The CDR3 totals 13 residues. Trimming stripped 0 bases from V and 8 bases from J, with 9 bases between. Germline V CDR1 and CDR2: SGDLS, YYNGEE. CDR3 in amino acids: CASSVGGREPQHF. As DNA, the CDR3 is TGTGCCAGCAGCGTAGGGGGCCGGGAGCCCCAGCATTTT.